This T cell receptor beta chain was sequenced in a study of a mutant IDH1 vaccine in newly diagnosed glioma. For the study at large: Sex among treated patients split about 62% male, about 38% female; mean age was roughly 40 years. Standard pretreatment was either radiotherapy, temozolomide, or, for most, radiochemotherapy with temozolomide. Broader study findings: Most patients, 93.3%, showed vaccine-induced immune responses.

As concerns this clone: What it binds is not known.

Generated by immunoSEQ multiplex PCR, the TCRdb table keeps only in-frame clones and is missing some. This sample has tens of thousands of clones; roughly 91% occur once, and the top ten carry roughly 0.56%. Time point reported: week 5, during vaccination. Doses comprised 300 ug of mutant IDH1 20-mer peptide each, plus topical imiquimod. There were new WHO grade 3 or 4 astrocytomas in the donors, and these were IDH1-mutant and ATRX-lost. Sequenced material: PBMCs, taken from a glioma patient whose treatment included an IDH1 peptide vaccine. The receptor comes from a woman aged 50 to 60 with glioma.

The CDR3 DNA sequence: TGCGCCAGCAGCCTATCCCAAGAGACCCAGTACTTC. It is translated as CASSLSQETQYF. The V and J genes are TRBV5-1 and TRBJ2-5, with D unclear. The V and J ends lost 4 bases and 1 base respectively, with 5 bases between them. Germline loops: CDR1 SGHRS, CDR2 YFSETQ. The CDR3 totals 12 residues.